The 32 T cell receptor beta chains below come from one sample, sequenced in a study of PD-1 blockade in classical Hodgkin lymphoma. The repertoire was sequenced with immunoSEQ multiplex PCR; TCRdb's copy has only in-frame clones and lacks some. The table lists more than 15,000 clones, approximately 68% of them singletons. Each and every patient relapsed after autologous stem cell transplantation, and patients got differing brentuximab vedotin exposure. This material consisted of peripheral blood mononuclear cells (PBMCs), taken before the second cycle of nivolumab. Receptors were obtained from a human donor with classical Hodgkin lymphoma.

CDR3 sequence: CASRTAGGGNTEAFF. The CDR3, as DNA: TGTGCCAGCAGGACCGCAGGGGGTGGGAATACTGAAGCTTTCTTT. V usage is TRBV28 and J usage is TRBJ1-1, with 7 bases identical to TRBD1. The V segment lost 6 bases and the J segment 5 bases; nucleotides outside the gene matches: 12. CDR1 is MDHEN, CDR2 SYDVKM, per germline. The CDR3 spans 15 residues.

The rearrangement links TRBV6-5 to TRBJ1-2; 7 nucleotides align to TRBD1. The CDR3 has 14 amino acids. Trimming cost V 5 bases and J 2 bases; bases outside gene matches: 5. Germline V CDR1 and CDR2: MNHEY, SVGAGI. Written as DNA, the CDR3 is TGTGCCAGCAGTGACGGGACAGACAACTATGGCTACACCTTC. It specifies CASSDGTDNYGYTF.

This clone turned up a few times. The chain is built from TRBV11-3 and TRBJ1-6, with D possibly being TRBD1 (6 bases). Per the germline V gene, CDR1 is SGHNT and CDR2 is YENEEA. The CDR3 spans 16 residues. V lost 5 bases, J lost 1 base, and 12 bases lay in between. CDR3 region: CASSPAGASYNSPLHF. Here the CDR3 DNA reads TGTGCCAGCAGCCCTGCAGGGGCGTCCTATAATTCACCCCTCCACTTT.

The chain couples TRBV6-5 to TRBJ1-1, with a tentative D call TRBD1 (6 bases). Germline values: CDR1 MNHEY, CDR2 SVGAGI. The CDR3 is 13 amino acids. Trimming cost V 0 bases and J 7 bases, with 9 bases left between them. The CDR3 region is CASSYSGGIEAFF. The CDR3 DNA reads TGTGCCAGCAGTTACTCAGGGGGAATTGAAGCTTTCTTT.

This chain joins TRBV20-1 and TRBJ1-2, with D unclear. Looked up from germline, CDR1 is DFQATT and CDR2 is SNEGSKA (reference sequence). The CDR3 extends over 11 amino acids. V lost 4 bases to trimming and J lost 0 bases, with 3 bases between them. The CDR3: CSANPNYGYTF. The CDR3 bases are TGCAGTGCTAACCCTAACTATGGCTACACCTTC.

The CDR3 sequence: CASSPGTANYGYTF. In DNA, the CDR3 is TGTGCCAGCAGCCCCGGGACAGCTAACTATGGCTACACCTTC. This chain connects TRBV5-4 to TRBJ1-2, with 7 bases that match TRBD1. The CDR3 runs 14 residues. With V trimmed by 4 bases and J by 0 bases, 3 bases remained unmatched. CDR1 is SGHNT and CDR2 is YYREEE in the germline V gene (reference sequence).

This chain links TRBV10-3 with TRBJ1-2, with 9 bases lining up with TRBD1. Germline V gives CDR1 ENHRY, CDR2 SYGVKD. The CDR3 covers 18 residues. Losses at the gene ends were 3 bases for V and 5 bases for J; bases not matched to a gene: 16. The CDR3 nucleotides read TGTGCCATCAGTGACCTAGTGCCCTCTAGGGACAGGGTATATGGCTACACCTTC. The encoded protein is CAISDLVPSRDRVYGYTF.

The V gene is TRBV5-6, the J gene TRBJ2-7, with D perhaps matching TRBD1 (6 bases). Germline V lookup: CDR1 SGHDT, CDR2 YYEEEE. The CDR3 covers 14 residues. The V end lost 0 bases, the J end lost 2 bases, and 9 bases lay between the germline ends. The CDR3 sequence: CASSLGQVAYEQYF. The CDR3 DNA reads TGTGCCAGCAGCTTGGGACAGGTTGCCTACGAGCAGTACTTC. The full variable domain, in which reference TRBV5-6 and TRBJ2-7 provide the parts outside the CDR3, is DAGVTQSPTHLIKTRGQQVTLRCSPKSGHDTVSWYQQALGQGPQFIFQYYEEEERQRGNFPDRFSGHQFPNYSSELNVNALLLGDSALYLCASSLGQVAYEQYFGPGTRLTVT.

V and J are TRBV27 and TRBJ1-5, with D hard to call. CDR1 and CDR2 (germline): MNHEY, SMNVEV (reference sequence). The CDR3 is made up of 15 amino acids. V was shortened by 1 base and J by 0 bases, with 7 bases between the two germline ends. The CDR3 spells CASSLYADSNQPQHF. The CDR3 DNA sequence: TGTGCCAGCAGTTTATATGCAGATAGCAATCAGCCCCAGCATTTT.

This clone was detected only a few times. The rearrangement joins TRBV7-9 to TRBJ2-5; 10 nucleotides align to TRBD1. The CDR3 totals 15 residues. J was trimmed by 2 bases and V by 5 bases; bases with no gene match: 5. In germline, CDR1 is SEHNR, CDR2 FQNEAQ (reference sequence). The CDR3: CASSPGQGRQETQYF. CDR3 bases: TGTGCCAGCAGCCCGGGACAGGGGAGGCAAGAGACCCAGTACTTC. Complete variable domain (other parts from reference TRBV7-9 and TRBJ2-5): DTGVSQNPRHKITKRGQNVTFRCDPISEHNRLYWYRQTLGQGPEFLTYFQNEAQLEKSRLLSDRFSAERPKGSFSTLEIQRTEQGDSAMYLCASSPGQGRQETQYFGPGTRLLVL.

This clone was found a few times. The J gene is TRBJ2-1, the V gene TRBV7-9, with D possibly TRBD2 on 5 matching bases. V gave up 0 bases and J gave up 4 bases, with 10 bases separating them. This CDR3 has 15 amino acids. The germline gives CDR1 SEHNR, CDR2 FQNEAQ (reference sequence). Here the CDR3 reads CASSLAGVGYNEQFF. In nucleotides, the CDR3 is TGTGCCAGCAGCTTAGCGGGAGTCGGGTACAATGAGCAGTTCTTC. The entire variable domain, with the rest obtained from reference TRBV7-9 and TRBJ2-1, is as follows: DTGVSQNPRHKITKRGQNVTFRCDPISEHNRLYWYRQTLGQGPEFLTYFQNEAQLEKSRLLSDRFSAERPKGSFSTLEIQRTEQGDSAMYLCASSLAGVGYNEQFFGPGTRLTVL.

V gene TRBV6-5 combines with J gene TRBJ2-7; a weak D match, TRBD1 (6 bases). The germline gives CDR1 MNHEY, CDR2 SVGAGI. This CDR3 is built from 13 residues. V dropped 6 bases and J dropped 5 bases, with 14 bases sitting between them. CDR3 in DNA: TGTGCCAGCAGCCAGACAGGATCCGACGAGCAGTACTTC. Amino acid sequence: CASSQTGSDEQYF.

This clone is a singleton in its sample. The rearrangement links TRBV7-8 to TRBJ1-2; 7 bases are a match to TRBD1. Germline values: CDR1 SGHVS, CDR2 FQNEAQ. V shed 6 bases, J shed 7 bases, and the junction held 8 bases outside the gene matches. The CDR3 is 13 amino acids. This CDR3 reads CASSLGQAVGYTF. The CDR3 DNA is TGTGCCAGCAGTCTAGGACAGGCTGTTGGCTACACCTTC.

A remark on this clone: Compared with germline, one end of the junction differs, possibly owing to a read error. The CDR3 here is CASGHLGQGGTEAFF. As DNA, the CDR3 is TGCGCCAGCGGCCACCTGGGACAGGGAGGCACTGAAGCTTTCTTT. V gene TRBV4-1 combines with J gene TRBJ1-1; 9 positions agree with TRBD1. The CDR3 runs 15 residues. Germline CDR1 is MGHRA and CDR2 is YSYEKL.

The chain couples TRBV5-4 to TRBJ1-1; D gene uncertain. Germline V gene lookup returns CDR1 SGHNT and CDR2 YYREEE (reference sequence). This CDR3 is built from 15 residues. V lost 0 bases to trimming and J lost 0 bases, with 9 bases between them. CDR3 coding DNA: TGTGCCAGCAGCTTGGTGACATGGATGAACACTGAAGCTTTCTTT. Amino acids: CASSLVTWMNTEAFF.

The CDR3 loop is CASTRDGEQTEAFF. In nucleotides, the CDR3 is TGCGCCAGTACAAGGGATGGAGAACAGACTGAAGCTTTCTTT. The J gene is TRBJ1-1, the V gene TRBV5-1; D unresolved. Trimming stripped 8 bases from V and 5 bases from J, with 19 bases between. Germline V gives CDR1 SGHRS, CDR2 YFSETQ. This CDR3 region has 14 residues. The complete variable domain, with remaining parts taken from reference TRBV5-1 and TRBJ1-1, reads KAGVTQTPRYLIKTRGQQVTLSCSPISGHRSVSWYQQTPGQGLQFLFEYFSETQRNKGNFPGRFSGRQFSNSRSEMNVSTLELGDSALYLCASTRDGEQTEAFFGQGTRLTVV.

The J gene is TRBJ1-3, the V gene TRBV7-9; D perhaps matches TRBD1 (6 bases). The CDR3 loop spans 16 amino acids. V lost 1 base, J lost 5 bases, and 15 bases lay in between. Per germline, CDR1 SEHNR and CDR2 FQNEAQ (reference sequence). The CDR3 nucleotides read TGTGCCAGCAGCTTAGAAACAGGGAGCAGCAGAAACACCATATATTTT. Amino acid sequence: CASSLETGSSRNTIYF.

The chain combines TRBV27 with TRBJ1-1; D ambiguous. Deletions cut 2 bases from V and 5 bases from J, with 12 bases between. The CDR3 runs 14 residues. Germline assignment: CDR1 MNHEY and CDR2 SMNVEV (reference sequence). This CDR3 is CASSLGVSGTEAFF. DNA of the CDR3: TGTGCCAGCAGTTTAGGGGTTTCAGGAACTGAAGCTTTCTTT.

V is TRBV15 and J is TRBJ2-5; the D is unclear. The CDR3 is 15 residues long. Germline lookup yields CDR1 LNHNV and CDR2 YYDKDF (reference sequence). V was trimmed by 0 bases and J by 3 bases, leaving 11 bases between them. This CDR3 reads CATSRDLSPKETQYF. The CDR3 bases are TGTGCCACCAGCAGAGATCTCTCGCCGAAAGAGACCCAGTACTTC.

The CDR3 bases are TGTGCCAGCAGCCCAGGACGAGGTGGGTCCACTGAAGCTTTCTTT. This translates into CASSPGRGGSTEAFF. The rearrangement uses TRBV7-9 and TRBJ1-1; D remains unclear. With 5 bases removed from V and 4 bases from J, the gap between germline ends came to 17 bases. The CDR3 extends over 15 amino acids. Per germline, CDR1 SEHNR and CDR2 FQNEAQ (reference sequence).

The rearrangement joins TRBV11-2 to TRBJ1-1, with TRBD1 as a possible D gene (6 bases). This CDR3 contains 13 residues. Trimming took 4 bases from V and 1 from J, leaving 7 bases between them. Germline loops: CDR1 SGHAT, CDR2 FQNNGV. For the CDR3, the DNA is TGTGCCAGCAGCTGGACAGAGAACACTGAAGCTTTCTTT. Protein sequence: CASSWTENTEAFF.

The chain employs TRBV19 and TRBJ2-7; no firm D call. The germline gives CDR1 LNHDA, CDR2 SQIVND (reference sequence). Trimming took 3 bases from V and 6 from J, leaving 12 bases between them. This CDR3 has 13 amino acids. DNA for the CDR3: TGTGCCAGTAGTATCTACCATGGCGTCGAGCAGTACTTC. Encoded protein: CASSIYHGVEQYF.

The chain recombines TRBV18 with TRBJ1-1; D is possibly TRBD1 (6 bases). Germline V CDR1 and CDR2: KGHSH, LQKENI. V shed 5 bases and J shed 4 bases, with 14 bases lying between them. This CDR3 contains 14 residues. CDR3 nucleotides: TGTGCCAGCTCAGGACAGAGAAAAAGCACTGAAGCTTTCTTT. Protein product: CASSGQRKSTEAFF.

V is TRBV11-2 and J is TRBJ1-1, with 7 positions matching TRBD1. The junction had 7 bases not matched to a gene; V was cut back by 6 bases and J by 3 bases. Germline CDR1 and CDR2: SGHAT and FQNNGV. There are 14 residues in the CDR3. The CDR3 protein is CASRLTGWDTEAFF. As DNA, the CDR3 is TGTGCCAGCAGACTGACAGGGTGGGACACTGAAGCTTTCTTT. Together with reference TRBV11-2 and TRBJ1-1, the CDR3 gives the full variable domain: EAGVAQSPRYKIIEKRQSVAFWCNPISGHATLYWYQQILGQGPKLLIQFQNNGVVDDSQLPKDRFSAERLKGVDSTLKIQPAKLEDSAVYLCASRLTGWDTEAFFGQGTRLTVV.

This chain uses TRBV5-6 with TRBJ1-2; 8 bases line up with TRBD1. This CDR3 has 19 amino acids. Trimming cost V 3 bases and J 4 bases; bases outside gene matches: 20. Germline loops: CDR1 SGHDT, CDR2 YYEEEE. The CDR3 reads CASSSWSGPGGIEGYGYTF. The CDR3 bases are TGTGCCAGCAGCTCCTGGTCGGGGCCAGGGGGCATAGAGGGCTATGGCTACACCTTC.

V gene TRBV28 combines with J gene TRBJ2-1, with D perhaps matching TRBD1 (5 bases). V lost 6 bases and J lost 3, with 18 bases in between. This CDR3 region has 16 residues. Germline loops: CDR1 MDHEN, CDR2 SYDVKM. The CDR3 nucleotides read TGTGCCAGCAGCGTAGTGGGTAGGGGCGACTACAATGAGCAGTTCTTC. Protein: CASSVVGRGDYNEQFF.

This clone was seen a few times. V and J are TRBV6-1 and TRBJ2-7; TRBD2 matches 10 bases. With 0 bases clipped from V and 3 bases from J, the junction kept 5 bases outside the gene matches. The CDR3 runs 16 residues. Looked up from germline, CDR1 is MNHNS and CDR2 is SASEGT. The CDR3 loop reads CASSEARSSGSYEQYF. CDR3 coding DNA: TGTGCCAGCAGTGAAGCGCGATCTAGCGGGAGCTACGAGCAGTACTTC.

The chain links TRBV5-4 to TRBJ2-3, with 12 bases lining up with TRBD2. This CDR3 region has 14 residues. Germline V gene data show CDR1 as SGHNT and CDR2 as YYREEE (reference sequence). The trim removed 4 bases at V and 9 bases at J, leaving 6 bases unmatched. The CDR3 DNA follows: TGTGCCAGCAGCATCCGGACTAGCGGGGACACGCAGTATTTT. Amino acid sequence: CASSIRTSGDTQYF.

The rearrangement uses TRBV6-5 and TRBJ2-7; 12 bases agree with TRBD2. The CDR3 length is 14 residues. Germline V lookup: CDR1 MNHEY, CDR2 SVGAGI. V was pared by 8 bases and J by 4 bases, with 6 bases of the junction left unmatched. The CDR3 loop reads CASSGTSGLYEQYF. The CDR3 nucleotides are TGTGCCAGCTCCGGGACTAGCGGGTTGTACGAGCAGTACTTC.

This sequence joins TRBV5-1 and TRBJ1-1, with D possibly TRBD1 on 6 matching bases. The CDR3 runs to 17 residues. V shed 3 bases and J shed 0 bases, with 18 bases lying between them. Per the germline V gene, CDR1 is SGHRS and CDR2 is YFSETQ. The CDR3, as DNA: TGCGCCAGCAGCTCGAGTCCCGGGACATACATGAACACTGAAGCTTTCTTT. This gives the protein CASSSSPGTYMNTEAFF.

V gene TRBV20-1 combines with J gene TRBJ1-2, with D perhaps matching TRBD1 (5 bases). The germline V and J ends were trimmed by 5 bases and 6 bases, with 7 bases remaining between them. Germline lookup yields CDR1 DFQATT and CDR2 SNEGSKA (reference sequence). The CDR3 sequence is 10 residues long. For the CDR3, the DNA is TGCAGTGCTTGGGACGATGGCTACACCTTC. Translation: CSAWDDGYTF.

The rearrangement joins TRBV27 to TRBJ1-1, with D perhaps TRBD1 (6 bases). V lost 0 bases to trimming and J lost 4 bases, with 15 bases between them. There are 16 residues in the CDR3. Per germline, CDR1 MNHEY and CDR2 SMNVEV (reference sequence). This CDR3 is CASSLSRRGRGTEAFF. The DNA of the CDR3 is TGTGCCAGCAGTTTATCTCGCCGGGGCAGGGGCACTGAAGCTTTCTTT.